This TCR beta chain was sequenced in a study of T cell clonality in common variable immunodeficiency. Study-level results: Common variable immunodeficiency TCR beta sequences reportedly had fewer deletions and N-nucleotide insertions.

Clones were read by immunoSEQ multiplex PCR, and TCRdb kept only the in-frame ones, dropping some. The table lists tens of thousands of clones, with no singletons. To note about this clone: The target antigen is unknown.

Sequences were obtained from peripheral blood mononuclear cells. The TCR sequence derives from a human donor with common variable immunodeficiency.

Incomplete CDR3 DNA: TGTGCCAGCAGCTTAGGTAGCGGGGGTTCAGATACG. Encoded protein: CASSLGSGGSDT. In full, the CDR3 reads CASSLGSGGSDTQYF. The genes are TRBV7-2 and TRBJ2-3; TRBD2 matches at 9 bases. The read comes to an end 3 residues before the CDR3 does, leaving the germline J gene to fill in the end. The CDR3 has 15 residues. V shed 1 base and J 4 bases; nucleotides not matched to a gene: 3. Looked up from germline, CDR1 is SGHTA and CDR2 is FQGNSA.